Listed below are T cell receptor beta chains from one sample, sequenced in a study of control samples from healthy donors and cancer patients. Produced via immunoSEQ multiplex PCR; TCRdb's table is partial and in-frame only. The sample has about 140,000 clones, around 85% seen once. Specimen: blood. The receptor set was obtained from a woman aged 30 to 39 in good health. Both conserved end residues are part of each CDR3.

TRBJ1-6,TRBV6-4,CASSALGADSPLHF
TRBJ2-7,TRBV29-1,CSVESPHYEQYF
TRBJ2-3,TRBV7-2,CASRQGVADTQYF
TRBJ2-1,TRBV18,CASGRGREDEQFF
TRBJ2-7,TRBV5-1,CASSLRDPGLADYYEQYF
TRBJ1-5,TRBV24-1,CATSDWGTDQPQHF
TRBJ1-2,TRBV28,CASTLPGVLGGYTF
TRBJ2-1,TRBV29-1,CSSGGRFIEQFF
TRBJ1-2,TRBV21-1,CASSTPLVGSEGGGQGTVAGYTF
TRBJ2-3,TRBV30,CAWRRGTTDTQYF
TRBJ1-2,TRBV24-1,CATKREGPPYGYTF
TRBJ1-1,TRBV9,CASSVGAGSKAFF
TRBJ1-4,TRBV9,CASSPARQSNEKLFF
TRBJ1-2,TRBV25-1,CASKEVGDSYGYTF
TRBJ2-2,TRBV7-9,CASISSGANTGELFF
TRBJ2-1,TRBV12-3/TRBV12-4,CASMIAGGNEQFF
TRBJ2-3,TRBV5-1,CASSFIEGEGTDTQYF
TRBJ2-3,TRBV11-3,CASSLRGSTDTQYF
TRBJ2-5,TRBV18,CASSPGTGPAIQYF
TRBJ2-2,TRBV14,CASRMSGSTGELFF
TRBJ2-3,TRBV10-3,CAIRNGLAGVGDTQYF
TRBJ1-4,TRBV15,CATSRRQSLNEKLFF
TRBJ1-5,TRBV29-1,CSVGGSNQPQHF
TRBJ1-2,TRBV10-3,CAISESRGQENGYTF
TRBJ1-1,TRBV6-4,CASRPTRQENTEAFF
TRBJ2-3,TRBV5-1,CASSTGLVGDTQYF
TRBJ2-7,TRBV5-1,CASTGAWGYEQYF
TRBJ2-1,TRBV19,CASSTRPGGRADEQFF
TRBJ2-1,TRBV7-2,CASSSRTGSWEQFF
TRBJ2-2,TRBV6-4,CASSVGPYNTGELFF
TRBJ2-3,TRBV5-1,CASSLRLAESTDTQYF
TRBJ1-1,TRBV6-4,CASSASTEDTEAFF
TRBJ2-3,TRBV7-2,CASSLAVADQTQYF
TRBJ1-3,TRBV18,CASSLAPDGGRNTIYF
TRBJ2-7,TRBV5-4,CASSLGAGTTYEQYF
TRBJ2-5,TRBV6-5,CASSYSTGHQETQYF
TRBJ1-6,TRBV15,CATSGQQGIRPPLHF
TRBJ1-3,TRBV25-1,CASSEYSGNTIYF